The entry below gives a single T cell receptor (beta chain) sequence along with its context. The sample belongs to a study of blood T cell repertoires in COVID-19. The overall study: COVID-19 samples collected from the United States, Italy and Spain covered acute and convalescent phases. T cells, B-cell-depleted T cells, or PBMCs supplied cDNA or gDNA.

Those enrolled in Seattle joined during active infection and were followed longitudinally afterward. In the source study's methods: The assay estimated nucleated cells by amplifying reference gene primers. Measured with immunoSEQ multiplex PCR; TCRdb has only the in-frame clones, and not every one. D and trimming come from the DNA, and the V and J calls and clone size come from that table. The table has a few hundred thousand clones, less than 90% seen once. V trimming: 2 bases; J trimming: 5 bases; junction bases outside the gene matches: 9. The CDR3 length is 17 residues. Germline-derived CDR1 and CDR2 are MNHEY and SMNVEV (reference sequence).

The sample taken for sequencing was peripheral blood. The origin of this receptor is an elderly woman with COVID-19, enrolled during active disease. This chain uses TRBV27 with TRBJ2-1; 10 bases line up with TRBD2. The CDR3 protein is CASSLVRAGGPHNEQFF. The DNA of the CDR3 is TGTGCCAGCAGTTTAGTTCGAGCGGGGGGGCCCCACAATGAGCAGTTCTTC.